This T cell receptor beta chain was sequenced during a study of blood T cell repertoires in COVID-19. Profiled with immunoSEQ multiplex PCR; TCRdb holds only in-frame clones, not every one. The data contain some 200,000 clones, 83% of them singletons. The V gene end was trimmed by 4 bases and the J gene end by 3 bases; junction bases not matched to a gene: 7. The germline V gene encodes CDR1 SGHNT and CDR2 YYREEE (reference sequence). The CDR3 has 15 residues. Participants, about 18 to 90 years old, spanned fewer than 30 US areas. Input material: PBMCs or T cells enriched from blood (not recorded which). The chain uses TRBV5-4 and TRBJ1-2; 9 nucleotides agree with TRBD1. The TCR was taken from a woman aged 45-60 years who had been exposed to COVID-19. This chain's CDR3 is CASSAQGAGDYGYTF. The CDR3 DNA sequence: TGTGCCAGCAGCGCACAGGGGGCTGGGGACTATGGCTACACCTTC.